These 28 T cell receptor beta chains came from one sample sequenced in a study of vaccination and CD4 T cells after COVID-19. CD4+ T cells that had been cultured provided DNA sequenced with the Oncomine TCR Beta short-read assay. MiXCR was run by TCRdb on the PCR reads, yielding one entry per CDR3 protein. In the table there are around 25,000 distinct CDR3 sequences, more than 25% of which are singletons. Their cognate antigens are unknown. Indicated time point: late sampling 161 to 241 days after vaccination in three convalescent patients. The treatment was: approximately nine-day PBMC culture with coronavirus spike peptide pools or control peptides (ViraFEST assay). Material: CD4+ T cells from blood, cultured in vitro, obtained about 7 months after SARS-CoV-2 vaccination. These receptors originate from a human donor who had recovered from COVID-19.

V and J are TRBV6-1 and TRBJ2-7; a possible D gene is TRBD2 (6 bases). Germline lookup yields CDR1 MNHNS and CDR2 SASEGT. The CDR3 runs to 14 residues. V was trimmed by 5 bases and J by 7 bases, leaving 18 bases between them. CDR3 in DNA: TGTGCCAGCAGTAGCGGACTCACCGGGGGAGAGCAGTACTTC. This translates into CASSSGLTGGEQYF.

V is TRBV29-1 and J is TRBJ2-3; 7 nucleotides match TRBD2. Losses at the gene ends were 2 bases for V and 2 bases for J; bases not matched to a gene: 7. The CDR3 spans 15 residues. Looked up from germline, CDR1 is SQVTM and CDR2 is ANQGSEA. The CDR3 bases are TGCAGCGTTGAATTGCCTAGCGGATTCACAGATACGCAGTATTTT. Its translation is CSVELPSGFTDTQYF.

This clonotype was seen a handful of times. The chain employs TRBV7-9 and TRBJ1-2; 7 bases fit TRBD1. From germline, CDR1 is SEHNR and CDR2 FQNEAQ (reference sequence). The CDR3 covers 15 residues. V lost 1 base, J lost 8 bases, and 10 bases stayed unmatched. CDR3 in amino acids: CASSLGGTVDWGYTF. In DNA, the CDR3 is TGTGCCAGCAGCTTAGGGGGGACAGTCGACTGGGGCTACACCTTC.

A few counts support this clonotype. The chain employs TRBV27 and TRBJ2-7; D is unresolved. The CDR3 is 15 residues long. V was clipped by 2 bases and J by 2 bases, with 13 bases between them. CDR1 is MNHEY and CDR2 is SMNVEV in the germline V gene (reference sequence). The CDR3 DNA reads TGTGCCAGCAGTTTAAACTTCGACCCCACCTACGAGCAGTACTTC. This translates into CASSLNFDPTYEQYF.

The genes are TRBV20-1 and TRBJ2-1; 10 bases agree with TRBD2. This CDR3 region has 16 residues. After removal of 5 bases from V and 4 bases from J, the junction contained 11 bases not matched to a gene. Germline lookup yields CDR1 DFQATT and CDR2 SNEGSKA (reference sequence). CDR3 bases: TGCAGTGCTCCCGCCCCAGCGGGAGGGGGGTACAATGAGCAGTTCTTC. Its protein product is CSAPAPAGGGYNEQFF.

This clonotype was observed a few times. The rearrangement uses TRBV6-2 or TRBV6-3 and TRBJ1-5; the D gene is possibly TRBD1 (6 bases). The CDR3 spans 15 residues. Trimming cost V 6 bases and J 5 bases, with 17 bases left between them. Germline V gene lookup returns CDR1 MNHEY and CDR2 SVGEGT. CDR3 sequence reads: CASRAGGASHQPQHF. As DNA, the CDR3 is TGTGCCAGCAGGGCCGGGGGGGCGAGTCATCAGCCCCAGCATTTT.

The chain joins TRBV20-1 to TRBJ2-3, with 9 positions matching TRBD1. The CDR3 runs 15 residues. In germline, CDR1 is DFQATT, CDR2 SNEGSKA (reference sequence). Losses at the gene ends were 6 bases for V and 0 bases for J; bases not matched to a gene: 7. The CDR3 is CSASTGQGSTDTQYF. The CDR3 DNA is TGCAGTGCAAGCACTGGACAGGGGAGCACAGATACGCAGTATTTT.

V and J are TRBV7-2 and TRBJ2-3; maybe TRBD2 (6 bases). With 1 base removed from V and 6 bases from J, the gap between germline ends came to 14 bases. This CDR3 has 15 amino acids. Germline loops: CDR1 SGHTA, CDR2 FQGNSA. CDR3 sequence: CASSLVLGGSDTQYF. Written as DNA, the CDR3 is TGTGCCAGCAGCTTAGTTCTGGGGGGAAGTGATACGCAGTATTTT.

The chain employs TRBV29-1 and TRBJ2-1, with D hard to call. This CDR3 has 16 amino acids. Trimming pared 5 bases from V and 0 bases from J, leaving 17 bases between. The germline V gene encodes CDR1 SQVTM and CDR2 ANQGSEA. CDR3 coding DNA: TGCAGCGTTCGGACCCCTGGGCGTTACTCCTACAATGAGCAGTTCTTC. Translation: CSVRTPGRYSYNEQFF.

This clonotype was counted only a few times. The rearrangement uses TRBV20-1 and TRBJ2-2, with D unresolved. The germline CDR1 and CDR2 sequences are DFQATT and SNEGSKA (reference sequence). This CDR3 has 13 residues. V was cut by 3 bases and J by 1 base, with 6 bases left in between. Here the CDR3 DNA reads TGCAGTGCTAGGACGGGGAACACCGGGGAGCTGTTTTTT. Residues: CSARTGNTGELFF.

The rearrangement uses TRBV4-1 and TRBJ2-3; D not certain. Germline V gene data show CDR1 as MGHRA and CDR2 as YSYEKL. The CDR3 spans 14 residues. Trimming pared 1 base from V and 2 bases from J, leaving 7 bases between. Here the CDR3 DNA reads TGCGCCAGCAGCCAAGTGACTGTCACAGATACGCAGTATTTT. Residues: CASSQVTVTDTQYF.

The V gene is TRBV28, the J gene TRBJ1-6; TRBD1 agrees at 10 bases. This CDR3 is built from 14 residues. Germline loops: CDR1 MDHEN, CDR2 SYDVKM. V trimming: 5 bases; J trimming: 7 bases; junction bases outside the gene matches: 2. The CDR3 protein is CASSGTGENSPLHF. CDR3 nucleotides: TGTGCCAGCAGTGGGACAGGGGAAAATTCACCCCTCCACTTT.

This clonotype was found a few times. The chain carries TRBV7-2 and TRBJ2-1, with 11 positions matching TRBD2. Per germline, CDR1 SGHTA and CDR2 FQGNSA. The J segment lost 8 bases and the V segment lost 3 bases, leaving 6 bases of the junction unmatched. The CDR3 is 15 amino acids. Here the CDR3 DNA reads TGTGCCAGCAGCTTTACTAGCGGGAGTTTCGATGAGCAGTTCTTC. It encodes CASSFTSGSFDEQFF.

The CDR3 nucleotides are TGCAGTGCCCAAGACACCGGCATGAACACTGAAGCTTTCTTT. This sequence encodes CSAQDTGMNTEAFF. The rearrangement uses TRBV20-1 and TRBJ1-1; the D is unclear. Germline CDR1 is DFQATT and CDR2 is SNEGSKA (reference sequence). V shed 6 bases and J shed 0 bases, with 14 bases lying between them. The CDR3 is 14 amino acids.

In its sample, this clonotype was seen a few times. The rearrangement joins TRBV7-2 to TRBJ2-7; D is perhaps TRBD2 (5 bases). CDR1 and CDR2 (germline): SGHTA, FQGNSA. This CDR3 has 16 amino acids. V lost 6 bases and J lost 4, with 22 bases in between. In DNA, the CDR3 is TGTGCCAGCAGTGGGAAGATGGCGGGTTGGAATTACGAGCAGTACTTC. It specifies CASSGKMAGWNYEQYF.

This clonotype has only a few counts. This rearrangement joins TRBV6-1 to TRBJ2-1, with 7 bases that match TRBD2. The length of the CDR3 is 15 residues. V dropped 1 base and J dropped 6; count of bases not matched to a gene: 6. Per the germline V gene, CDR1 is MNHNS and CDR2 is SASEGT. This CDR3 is CASSEVGGGINEQFF. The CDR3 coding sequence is TGTGCCAGCAGTGAAGTCGGGGGAGGGATCAATGAGCAGTTCTTC.

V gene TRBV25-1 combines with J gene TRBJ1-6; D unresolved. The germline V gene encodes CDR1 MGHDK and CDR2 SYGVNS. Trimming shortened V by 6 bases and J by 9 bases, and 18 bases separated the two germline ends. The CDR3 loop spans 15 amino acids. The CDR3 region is CASSPPEQDSSPLHF. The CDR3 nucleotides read TGTGCCAGCAGCCCACCGGAGCAGGATAGTTCACCCCTCCACTTT.

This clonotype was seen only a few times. The CDR3 nucleotides read TGTGCCACCAGTGACCCCACGGGACAGGGGGTTGATACGCAGTATTTT. It encodes CATSDPTGQGVDTQYF. This chain uses TRBV24-1 with TRBJ2-3; 11 bases are a match to TRBD1. CDR1 is KGHDR, CDR2 SFDVKD, per germline. The CDR3 extends over 16 amino acids. V gave up 4 bases and J gave up 6 bases; unmatched junction bases: 8.

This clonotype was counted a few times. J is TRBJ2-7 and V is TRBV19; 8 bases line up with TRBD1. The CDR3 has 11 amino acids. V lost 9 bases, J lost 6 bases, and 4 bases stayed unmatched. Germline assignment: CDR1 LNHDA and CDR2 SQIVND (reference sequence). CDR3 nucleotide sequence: TGTGCCAGCCTCGACAGGGGCGAGCAGTACTTC. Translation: CASLDRGEQYF.

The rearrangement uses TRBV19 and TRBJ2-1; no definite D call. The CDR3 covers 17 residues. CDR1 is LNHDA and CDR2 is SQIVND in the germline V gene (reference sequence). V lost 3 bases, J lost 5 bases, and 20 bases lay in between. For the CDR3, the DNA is TGTGCCAGTAGTATCGATCCTCTAGGAGCCTTTAACAATGAGCAGTTCTTC. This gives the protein CASSIDPLGAFNNEQFF.

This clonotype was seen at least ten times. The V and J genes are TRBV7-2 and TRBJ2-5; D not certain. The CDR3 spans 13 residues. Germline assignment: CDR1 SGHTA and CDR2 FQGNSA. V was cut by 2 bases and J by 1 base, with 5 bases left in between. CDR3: CASSLYGQETQYF. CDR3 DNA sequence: TGTGCCAGCAGCTTATACGGCCAAGAGACCCAGTACTTC.

DNA of the CDR3: TGTGCCAGCAGCTCCTCTAGCGGGAGCGGCCGGGATGAGCAGTTCTTC. Translated: CASSSSSGSGRDEQFF. V gene TRBV7-2 combines with J gene TRBJ2-1, with 10 positions matching TRBD2. Germline values: CDR1 SGHTA, CDR2 FQGNSA. The CDR3 is made up of 16 amino acids. Trimming at V came to 4 bases and at J to 8 bases, leaving 11 bases not matched to a gene.

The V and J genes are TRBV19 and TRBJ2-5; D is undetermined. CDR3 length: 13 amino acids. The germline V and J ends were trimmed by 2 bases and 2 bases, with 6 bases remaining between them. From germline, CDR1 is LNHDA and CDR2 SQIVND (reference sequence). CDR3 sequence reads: CASSIPGQETQYF. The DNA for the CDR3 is TGTGCCAGTAGTATACCCGGGCAAGAGACCCAGTACTTC.

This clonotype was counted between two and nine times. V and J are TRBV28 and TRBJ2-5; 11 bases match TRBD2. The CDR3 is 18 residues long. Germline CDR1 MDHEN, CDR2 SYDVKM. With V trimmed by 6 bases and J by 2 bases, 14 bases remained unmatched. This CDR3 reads CASSSGLAEGGPQETQYF. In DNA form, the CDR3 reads TGTGCCAGCAGCTCGGGACTAGCGGAAGGGGGACCTCAAGAGACCCAGTACTTC.

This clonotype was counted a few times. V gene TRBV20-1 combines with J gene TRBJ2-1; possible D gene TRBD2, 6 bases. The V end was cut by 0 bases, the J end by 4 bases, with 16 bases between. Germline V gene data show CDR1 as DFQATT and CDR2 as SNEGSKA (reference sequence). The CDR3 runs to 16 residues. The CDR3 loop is CSAREVLTGAYNEQFF. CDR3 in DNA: TGCAGTGCTAGAGAGGTTCTAACGGGAGCTTACAATGAGCAGTTCTTC.

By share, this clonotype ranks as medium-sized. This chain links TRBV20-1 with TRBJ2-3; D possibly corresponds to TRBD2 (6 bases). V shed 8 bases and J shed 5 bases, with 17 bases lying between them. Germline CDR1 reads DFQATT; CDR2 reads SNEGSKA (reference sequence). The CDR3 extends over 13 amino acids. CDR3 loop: CSPVSGDVDTQYF. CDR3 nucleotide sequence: TGCAGTCCTGTATCGGGAGACGTAGATACGCAGTATTTT.

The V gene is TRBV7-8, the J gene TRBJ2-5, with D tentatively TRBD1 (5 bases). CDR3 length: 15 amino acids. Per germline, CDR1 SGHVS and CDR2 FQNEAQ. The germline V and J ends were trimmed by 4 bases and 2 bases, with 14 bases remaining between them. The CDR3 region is CASSWGRVSQETQYF. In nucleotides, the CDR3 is TGTGCCAGCAGCTGGGGCAGGGTATCACAAGAGACCCAGTACTTC.

CDR3 coding DNA: TGTGCCAGCCGCCCCCGCGGGAGGGCACAAAATGAGCAGTTCTTC. It yields the protein CASRPRGRAQNEQFF. J is TRBJ2-1 and V is TRBV6-1; TRBD2 aligns across 9 bases. CDR1 MNHNS and CDR2 SASEGT come from the germline V gene. V shed 8 bases and J 7 bases; nucleotides not matched to a gene: 12. The CDR3 runs to 15 residues.